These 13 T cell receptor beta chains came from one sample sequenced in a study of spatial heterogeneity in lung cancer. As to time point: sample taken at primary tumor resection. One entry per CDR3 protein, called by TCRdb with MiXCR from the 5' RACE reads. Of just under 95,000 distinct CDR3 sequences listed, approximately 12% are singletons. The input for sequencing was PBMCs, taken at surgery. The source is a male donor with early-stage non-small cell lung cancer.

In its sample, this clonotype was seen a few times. The CDR3 nucleotides read TGCAGTGCCCTAGCGGTGTTCCAAGAGACCCAGTACTTC. Protein sequence: CSALAVFQETQYF. This sequence joins TRBV20-1 and TRBJ2-5, with 7 bases aligning to TRBD2. CDR1 is DFQATT, CDR2 SNEGSKA, per germline (reference sequence). V shed 6 bases and J 1 base; nucleotides not matched to a gene: 5. This CDR3 region has 13 residues.

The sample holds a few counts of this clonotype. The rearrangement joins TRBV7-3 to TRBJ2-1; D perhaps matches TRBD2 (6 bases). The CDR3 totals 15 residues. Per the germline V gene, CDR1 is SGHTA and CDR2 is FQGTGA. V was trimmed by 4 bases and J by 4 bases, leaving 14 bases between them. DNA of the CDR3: TGTGCCAGCAGCTCAATAGCGGCACGGTACAATGAGCAGTTCTTC. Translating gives CASSSIAARYNEQFF.

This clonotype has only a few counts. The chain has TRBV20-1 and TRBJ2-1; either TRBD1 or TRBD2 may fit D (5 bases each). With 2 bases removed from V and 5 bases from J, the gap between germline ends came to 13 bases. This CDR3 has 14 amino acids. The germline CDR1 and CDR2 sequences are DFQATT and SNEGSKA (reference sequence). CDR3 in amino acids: CSARNWDGHNEQFF. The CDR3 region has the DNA TGCAGTGCTAGAAACTGGGACGGCCACAATGAGCAGTTCTTC.

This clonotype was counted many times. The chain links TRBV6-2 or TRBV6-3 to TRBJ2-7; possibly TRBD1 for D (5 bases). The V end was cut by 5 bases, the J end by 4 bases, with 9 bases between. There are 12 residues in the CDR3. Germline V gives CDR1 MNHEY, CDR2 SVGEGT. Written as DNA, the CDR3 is TGTGCCAGCAGTCTACAGGCTTACGAGCAGTACTTC. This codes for CASSLQAYEQYF.

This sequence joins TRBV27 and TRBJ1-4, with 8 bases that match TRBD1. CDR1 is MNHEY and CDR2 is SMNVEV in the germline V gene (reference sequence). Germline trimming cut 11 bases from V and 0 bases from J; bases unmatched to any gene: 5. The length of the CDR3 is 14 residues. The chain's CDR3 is CAVGQGATNEKLFF. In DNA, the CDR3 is TGTGCCGTCGGACAGGGCGCAACTAATGAAAAACTGTTTTTT.

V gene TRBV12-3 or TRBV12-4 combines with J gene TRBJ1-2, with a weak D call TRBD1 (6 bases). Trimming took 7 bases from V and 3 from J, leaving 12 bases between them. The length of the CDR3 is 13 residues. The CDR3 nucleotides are TGTGCCAGCACCGTACAGGGTTACTATGGCTACACCTTC. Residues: CASTVQGYYGYTF.

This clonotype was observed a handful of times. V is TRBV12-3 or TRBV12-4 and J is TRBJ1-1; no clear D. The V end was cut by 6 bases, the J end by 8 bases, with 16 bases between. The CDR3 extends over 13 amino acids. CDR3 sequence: CASSPAGYSEAFF. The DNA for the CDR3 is TGTGCCAGCAGCCCCGCAGGTTATAGCGAAGCTTTCTTT.

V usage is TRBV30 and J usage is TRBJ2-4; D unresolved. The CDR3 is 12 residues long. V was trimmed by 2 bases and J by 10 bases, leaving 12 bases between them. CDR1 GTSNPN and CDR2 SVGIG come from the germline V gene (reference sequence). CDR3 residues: CAWSSTPTIQYF. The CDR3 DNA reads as TGTGCCTGGAGTTCTACTCCAACGATTCAGTACTTC.

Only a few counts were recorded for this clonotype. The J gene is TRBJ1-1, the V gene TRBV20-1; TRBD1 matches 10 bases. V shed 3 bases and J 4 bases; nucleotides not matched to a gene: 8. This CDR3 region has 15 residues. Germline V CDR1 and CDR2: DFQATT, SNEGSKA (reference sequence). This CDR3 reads CSASQTGGASTEAFF. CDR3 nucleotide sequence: TGCAGTGCTAGTCAGACAGGGGGCGCGAGCACTGAAGCTTTCTTT.

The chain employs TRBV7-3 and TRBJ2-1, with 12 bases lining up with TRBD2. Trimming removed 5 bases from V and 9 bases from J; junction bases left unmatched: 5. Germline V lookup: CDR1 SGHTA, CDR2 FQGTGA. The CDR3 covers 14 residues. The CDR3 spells CASSVTSGSSEQFF. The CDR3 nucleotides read TGTGCCAGCAGCGTGACTAGCGGGAGTAGTGAGCAGTTCTTC.

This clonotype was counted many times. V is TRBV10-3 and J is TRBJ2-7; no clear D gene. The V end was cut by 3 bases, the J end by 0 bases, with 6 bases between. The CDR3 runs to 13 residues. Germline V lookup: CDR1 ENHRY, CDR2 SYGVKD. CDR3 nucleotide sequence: TGTGCCATCAGTGACCTTGTCTCCTACGAGCAGTACTTC. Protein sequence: CAISDLVSYEQYF.

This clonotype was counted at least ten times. The CDR3 region has the DNA TGTGCCAGCACAGCCTCTAATGAAAAACTGTTTTTT. Its protein is CASTASNEKLFF. The V and J genes are TRBV28 and TRBJ1-4; D gene ambiguous. The V end was cut by 7 bases, the J end by 3 bases, with 6 bases between. The CDR3 runs to 12 residues. Germline lookup yields CDR1 MDHEN and CDR2 SYDVKM.

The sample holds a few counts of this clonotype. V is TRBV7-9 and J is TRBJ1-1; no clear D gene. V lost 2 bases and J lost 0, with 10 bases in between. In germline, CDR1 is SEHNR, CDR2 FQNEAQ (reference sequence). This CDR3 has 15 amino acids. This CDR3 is CASSLPQNMNTEAFF. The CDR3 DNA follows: TGTGCCAGCAGCTTACCACAGAATATGAACACTGAAGCTTTCTTT.